What follows is one T cell receptor beta chain and its context. The antigen remains unidentified. The data belong to a study of T cells after yellow fever vaccination. Notes on the study in general: Contaminants from the bulk population, in the form of abundant clonotypes, could be found in FACS-sorted repertoires. A small proportion of clonotypes was detected in both the CD4 and CD8 compartments. The study re-detected most primary-vaccination clones after the booster (around 96% CD4, around 90% CD8).

UMIs and a universal primer site were added when TCR cDNA was made by 5'RACE template switching. TCRdb used MiXCR to reprocess the 5' RACE reads, holding one entry per CDR3 protein. Of under 100,000 distinct CDR3 sequences listed, approximately 5.5% are singletons. The source material was CD8+ T cells sorted from PBMCs, sampled 10 days after the yellow fever booster vaccination. The sequence derives from a man aged 18 to 29 who received the YFV17D yellow fever vaccine.

Written as DNA, the CDR3 is TGTGCCAGCAGTTTTTACCGGTGGGAGACCCAGTACTTC. Translating it yields CASSFYRWETQYF. The chain joins TRBV12-3 or TRBV12-4 to TRBJ2-5; D is uncertain. Trimming pared 3 bases from V and 5 bases from J, leaving 10 bases between. The CDR3 is 13 amino acids.